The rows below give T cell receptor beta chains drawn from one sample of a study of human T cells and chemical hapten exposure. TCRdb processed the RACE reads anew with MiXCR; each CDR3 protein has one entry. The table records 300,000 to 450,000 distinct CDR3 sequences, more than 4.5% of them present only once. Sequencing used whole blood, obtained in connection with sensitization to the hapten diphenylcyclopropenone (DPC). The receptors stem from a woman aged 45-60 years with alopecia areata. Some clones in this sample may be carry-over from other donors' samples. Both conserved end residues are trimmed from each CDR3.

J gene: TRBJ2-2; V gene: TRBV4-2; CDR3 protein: ASSQEILAGGNTGELF
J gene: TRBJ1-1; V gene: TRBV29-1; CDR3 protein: SGVFGYKGAF
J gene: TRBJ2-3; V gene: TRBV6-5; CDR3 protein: ATGGAGPTDTQY
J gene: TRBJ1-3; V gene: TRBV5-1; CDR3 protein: ASGQGSGNTIY
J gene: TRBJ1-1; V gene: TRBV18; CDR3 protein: ASSLSGENGQAF
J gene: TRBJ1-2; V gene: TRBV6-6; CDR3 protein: ASSLDRNANYGYT
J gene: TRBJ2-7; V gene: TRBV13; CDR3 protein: ASSPWGQGGYEQY
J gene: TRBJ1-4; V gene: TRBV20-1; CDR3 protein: SASNRGLNEKLF
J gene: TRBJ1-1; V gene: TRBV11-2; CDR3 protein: ASSPQTEMNTEAF
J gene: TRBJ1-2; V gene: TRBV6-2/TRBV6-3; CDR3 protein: ASSYSTVPLGYT
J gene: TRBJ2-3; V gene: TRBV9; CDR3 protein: ASSASSSGPTDTQY
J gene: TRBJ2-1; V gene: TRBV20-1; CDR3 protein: SARPGARNEQF
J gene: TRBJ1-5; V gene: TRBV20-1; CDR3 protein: SARGYGQGLSQPQH
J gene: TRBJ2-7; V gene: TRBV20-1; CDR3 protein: SARAPMSYEQY
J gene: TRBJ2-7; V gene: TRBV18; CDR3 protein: ASSLGRDEQY
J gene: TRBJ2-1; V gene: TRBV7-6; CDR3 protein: ASSLSPRTDLPPNNEQF
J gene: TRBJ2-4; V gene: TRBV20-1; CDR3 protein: SARDKAIRRGIQY
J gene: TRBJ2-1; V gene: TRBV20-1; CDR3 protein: SAPGLAGGPRYNEQF
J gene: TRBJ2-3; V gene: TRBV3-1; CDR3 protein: ASSQGGAGDTQY
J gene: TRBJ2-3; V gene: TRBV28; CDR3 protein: ASSSVGTGVLADTQY
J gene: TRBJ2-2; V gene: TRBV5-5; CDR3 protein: ATRAGSNTGELF
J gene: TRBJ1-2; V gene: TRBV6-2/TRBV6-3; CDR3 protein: ASRRMAGSYGYT
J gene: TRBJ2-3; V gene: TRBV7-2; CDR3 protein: ASSPGGLYTDTQY
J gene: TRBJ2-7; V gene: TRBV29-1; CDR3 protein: SVEYGVGEQY
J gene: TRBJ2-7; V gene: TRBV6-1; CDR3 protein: ASRGQGGPSEQY
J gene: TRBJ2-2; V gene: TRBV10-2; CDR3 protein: ASSAGRPPAELF
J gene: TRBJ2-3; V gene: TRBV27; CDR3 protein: ATSKGDYTTDTQY
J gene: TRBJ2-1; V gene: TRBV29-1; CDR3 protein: SAGREGFYNEQF
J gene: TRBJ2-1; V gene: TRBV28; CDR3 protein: ASRPRPNEQF
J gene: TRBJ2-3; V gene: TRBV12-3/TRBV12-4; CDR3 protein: ASSPTGGGDTQY
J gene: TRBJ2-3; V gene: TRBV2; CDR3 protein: ASRRGISTDTQY
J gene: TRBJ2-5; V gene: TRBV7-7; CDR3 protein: ASSRSGTSGGPTGTQY
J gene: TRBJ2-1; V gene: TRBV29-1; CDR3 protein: SVEEPVYNEQF
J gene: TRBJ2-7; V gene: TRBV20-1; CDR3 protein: SARRPTGGRSEQY
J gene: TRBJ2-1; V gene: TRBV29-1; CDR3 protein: SVEVGDRGWGEQF
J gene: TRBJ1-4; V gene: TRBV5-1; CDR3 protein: ASTGQGETPGKLV
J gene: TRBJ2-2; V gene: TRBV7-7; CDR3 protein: ASSSSPSAGELF